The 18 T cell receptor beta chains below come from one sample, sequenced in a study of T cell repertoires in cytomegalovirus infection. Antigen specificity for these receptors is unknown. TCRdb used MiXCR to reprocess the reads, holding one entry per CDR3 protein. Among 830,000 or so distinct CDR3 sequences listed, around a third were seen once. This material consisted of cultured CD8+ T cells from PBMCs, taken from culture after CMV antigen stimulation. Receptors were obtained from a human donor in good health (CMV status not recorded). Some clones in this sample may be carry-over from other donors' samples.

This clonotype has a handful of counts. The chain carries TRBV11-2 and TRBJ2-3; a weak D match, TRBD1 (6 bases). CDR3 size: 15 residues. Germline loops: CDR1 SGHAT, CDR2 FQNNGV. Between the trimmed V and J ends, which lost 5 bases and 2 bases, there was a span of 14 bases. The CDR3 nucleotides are TGTGCCAGCAGCCTTTGGGGGCAGAACACAGATACGCAGTATTTT. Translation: CASSLWGQNTDTQYF.

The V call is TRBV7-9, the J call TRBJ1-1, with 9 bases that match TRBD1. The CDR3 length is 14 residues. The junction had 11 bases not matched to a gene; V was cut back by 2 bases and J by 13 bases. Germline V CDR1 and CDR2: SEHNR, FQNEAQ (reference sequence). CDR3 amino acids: CASSLQPGQGDGFF. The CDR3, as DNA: TGTGCCAGCAGCTTACAACCGGGACAGGGAGACGGTTTCTTT.

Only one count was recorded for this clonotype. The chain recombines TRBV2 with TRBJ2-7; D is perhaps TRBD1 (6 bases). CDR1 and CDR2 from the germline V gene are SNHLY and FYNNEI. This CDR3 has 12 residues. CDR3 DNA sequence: TGTGCCAACAGCCCCGTCGGCGACAGGCCCGACGTC. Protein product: CANSPVGDRPDV.

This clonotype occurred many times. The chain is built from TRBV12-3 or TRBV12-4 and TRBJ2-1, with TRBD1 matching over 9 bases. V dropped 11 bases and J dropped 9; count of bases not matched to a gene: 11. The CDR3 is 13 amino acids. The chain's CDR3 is CAVLRDRAGEQFF. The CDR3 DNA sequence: TGTGCCGTTTTAAGGGACAGGGCTGGTGAGCAGTTCTTC.

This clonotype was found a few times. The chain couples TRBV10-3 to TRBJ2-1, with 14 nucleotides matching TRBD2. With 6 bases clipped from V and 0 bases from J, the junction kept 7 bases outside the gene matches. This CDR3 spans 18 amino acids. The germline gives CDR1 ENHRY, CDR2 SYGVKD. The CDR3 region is CAIRAGTSGGRSYNEQFF. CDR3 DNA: TGTGCCATCAGGGCCGGGACTAGCGGGGGACGCTCCTACAATGAGCAGTTCTTC.

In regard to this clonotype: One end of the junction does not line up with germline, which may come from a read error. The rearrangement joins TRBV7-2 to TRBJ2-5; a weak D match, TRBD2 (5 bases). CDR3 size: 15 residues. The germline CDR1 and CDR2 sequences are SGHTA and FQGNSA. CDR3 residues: CASSSDSGRQETLYF. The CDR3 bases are TGTGCCAGCAGCTCGGACTCCGGCCGACAAGAGACCCTGTACTTC. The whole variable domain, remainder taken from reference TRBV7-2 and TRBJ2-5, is GAGVSQSPSNKVTEKGKDVELRCDPISGHTALYWYRQSLGQGLEFLIYFQGNSAPDKSGLPSDRFSAERTGGSVSTLTIQRTQQEDSAVYLCASSSDSGRQETLYFGPGTRLLVL.

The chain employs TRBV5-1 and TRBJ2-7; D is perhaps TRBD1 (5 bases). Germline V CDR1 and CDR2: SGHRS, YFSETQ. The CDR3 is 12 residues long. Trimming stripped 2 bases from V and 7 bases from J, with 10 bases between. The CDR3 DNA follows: TGCGCCAGCAGCTTTCCGACAGTAGAGCAGTACGTC. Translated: CASSFPTVEQYV.

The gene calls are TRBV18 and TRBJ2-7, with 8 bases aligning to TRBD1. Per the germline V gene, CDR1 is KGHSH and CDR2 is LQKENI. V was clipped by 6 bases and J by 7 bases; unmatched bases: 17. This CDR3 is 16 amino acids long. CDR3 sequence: CASSTTIGQGEGEQYF. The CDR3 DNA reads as TGTGCCAGCTCCACCACCATTGGACAGGGTGAAGGTGAGCAGTACTTC.

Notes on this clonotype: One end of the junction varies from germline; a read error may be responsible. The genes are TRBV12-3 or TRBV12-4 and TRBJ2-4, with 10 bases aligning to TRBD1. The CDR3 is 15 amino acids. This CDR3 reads CVSEETGGHPRIQYF. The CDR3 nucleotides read TGTGTCAGCGAAGAGACAGGGGGCCACCCGCGCATTCAGTACTTC.

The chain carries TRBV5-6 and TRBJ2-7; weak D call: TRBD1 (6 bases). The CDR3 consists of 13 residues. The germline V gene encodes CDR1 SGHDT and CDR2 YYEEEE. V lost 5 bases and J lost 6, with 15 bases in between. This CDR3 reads CASRLQGFFEQYF. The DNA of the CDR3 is TGTGCCAGCAGGCTGCAGGGGTTCTTCGAGCAGTACTTC.

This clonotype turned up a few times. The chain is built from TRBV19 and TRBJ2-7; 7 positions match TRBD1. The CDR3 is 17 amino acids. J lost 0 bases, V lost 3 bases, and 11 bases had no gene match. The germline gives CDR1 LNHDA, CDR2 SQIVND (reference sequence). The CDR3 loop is CASSIPGQLLSSYEQYV. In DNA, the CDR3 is TGTGCCAGTAGTATCCCGGGACAGTTACTTAGCTCCTACGAGCAGTACGTC.

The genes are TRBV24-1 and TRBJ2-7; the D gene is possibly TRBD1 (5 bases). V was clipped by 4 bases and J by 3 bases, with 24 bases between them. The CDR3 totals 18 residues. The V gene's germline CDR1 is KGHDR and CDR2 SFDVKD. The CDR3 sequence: CATSDRGQNLDWDYEQYV. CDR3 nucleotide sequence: TGTGCCACCAGTGACCGTGGACAAAATTTGGATTGGGACTACGAGCAGTACGTC.

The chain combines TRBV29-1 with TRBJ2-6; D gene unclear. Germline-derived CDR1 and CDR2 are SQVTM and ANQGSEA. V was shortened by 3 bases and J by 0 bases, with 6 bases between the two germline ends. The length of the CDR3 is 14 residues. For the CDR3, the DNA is TGCAGCGTTGAGATCTCCTCTGGGGCCAACGTCCTGACTTTC. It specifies CSVEISSGANVLTF.

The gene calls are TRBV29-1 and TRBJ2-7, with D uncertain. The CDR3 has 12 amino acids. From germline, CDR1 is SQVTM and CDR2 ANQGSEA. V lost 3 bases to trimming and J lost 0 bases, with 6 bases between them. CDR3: CSVEWNSYEQYF. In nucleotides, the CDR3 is TGCAGCGTTGAGTGGAACTCCTACGAGCAGTACTTC.

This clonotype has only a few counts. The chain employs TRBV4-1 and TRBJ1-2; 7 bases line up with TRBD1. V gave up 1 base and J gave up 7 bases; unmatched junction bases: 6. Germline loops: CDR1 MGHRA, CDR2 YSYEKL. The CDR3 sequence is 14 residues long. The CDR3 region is CASSQGGGYLGYTF. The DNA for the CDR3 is TGCGCCAGCAGCCAAGGAGGGGGCTACCTTGGCTACACCTTC.

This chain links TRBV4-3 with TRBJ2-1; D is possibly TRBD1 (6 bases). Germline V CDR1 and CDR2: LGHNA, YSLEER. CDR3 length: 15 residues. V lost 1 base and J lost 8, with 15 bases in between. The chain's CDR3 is CASSQGGRGRDEQFF. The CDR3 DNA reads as TGCGCCAGCAGCCAAGGGGGCAGGGGACGGGATGAGCAGTTCTTC.

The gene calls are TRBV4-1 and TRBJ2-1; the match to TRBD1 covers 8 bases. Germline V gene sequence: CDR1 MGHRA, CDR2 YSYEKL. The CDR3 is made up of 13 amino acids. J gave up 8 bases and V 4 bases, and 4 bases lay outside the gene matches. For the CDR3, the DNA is TGCGCCAGCAGCCGCCCGACAGGGGATGAGCAGTTCTTC. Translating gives CASSRPTGDEQFF.

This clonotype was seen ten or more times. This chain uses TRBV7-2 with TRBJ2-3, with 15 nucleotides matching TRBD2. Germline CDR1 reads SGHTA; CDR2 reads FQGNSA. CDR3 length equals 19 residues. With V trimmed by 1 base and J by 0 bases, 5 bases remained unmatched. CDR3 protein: CASSLVRTSGGGSTDTQYF. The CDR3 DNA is TGTGCCAGCAGCTTAGTCCGGACTAGCGGGGGGGGAAGCACAGATACGCAGTATTTT.